These 27 T cell receptor beta chains were sequenced from one sample in a study of blood T cell repertoires in COVID-19 (dated by TCRdb to 2018 to 2021). The library was produced with the immunoSEQ multiplex PCR assay. TCRdb carries this immuneACCESS record with in-frame sequences only. Its versions omit some clonotypes, under half of them owing to an unresolved V gene in the studies checked, with the rest unexplained. The sample includes 90,000 to 120,000 clones, with 85% observed a single time. The top ten clonotypes cover about 2% of the sample. Sequencing was done on a sample of peripheral blood. Receptors originate from a human donor in a cohort sampled during active COVID-19.

The genes are TRBV7-2 and TRBJ2-7; 7 bases align to TRBD2. Germline CDR1 is SGHTA and CDR2 is FQGNSA. V was pared by 4 bases and J by 6 bases, with 15 bases of the junction left unmatched. The CDR3 is made up of 16 amino acids. Written as DNA, the CDR3 is TGTGCCAGCAGCTCCGCGGGCCGTACTCGCGGGGGCGAGCAGTACTTC. It encodes CASSSAGRTRGGEQYF.

J is TRBJ2-3 and V is TRBV7-3, with 9 positions matching TRBD2. CDR3 length: 15 amino acids. Trimming removed 2 bases from V and 3 bases from J; junction bases left unmatched: 3. From germline, CDR1 is SGHTA and CDR2 FQGTGA. CDR3 sequence reads: CASSLSAGGTDTQYF. For the CDR3, the DNA is TGTGCCAGCAGCTTATCGGCGGGGGGGACAGATACGCAGTATTTT.

The CDR3 is CASSPRRDSLNQPQHF. The DNA of the CDR3 is TGTGCCAGCAGTCCGCGGAGGGACAGTCTTAATCAGCCCCAGCATTTT. The genes are TRBV27 and TRBJ1-5, with 7 positions matching TRBD1. The length of the CDR3 is 16 residues. Germline CDR1 and CDR2: MNHEY and SMNVEV (reference sequence). J lost 4 bases, V lost 5 bases, and 11 bases had no gene match.

This chain links TRBV7-2 with TRBJ2-3; maybe TRBD1 (5 bases). The CDR3 is 15 amino acids. CDR1 and CDR2 (germline): SGHTA, FQGNSA. V was cut by 1 base and J by 3 bases, with 11 bases left in between. CDR3 in DNA: TGTGCCAGCAGCTTAGTACAGGTTGGGACAGATACGCAGTATTTT. Translated: CASSLVQVGTDTQYF. Full variable domain (outside the CDR3, taken from reference TRBV7-2 and TRBJ2-3): GAGVSQSPSNKVTEKGKDVELRCDPISGHTALYWYRQSLGQGLEFLIYFQGNSAPDKSGLPSDRFSAERTGGSVSTLTIQRTQQEDSAVYLCASSLVQVGTDTQYFGPGTRLTVL.

The chain carries TRBV19 and TRBJ1-5, with TRBD1 matching over 9 bases. The CDR3 is made up of 14 amino acids. Germline assignment: CDR1 LNHDA and CDR2 SQIVND (reference sequence). V shed 3 bases, J shed 9 bases, and the junction held 6 bases outside the gene matches. CDR3 loop: CASSIGGQGSPQHF. CDR3 coding DNA: TGTGCCAGTAGTATTGGGGGACAGGGTTCGCCCCAGCATTTT.

V gene TRBV9 combines with J gene TRBJ2-1, with 9 nucleotides matching TRBD2. Germline lookup yields CDR1 SGDLS and CDR2 YYNGEE. The CDR3 has 15 amino acids. Germline trimming cut 0 bases from V and 10 bases from J; bases unmatched to any gene: 8. Here the CDR3 reads CASSVGLAGSGEQFF. The DNA of the CDR3 is TGTGCCAGCAGCGTAGGGCTAGCGGGGAGTGGAGAGCAGTTCTTC. The entire variable domain, with the rest obtained from reference TRBV9 and TRBJ2-1, is as follows: DSGVTQTPKHLITATGQRVTLRCSPRSGDLSVYWYQQSLDQGLQFLIQYYNGEERAKGNILERFSAQQFPDLHSELNLSSLELGDSALYFCASSVGLAGSGEQFFGPGTRLTVL.

This clone was observed a single time. The CDR3 spells CASSMRGPQPSEQYF. DNA of the CDR3: TGTGCCAGTAGTATGAGGGGGCCACAACCATCCGAGCAGTACTTC. V and J are TRBV19 and TRBJ2-7; 7 bases map to TRBD1. V shed 3 bases and J 6 bases; nucleotides not matched to a gene: 11. Germline V gene data show CDR1 as LNHDA and CDR2 as SQIVND (reference sequence). The length of the CDR3 is 15 residues.

This clone came up many times. The V gene is TRBV4-1, the J gene TRBJ2-1; TRBD1 matches 8 bases. This CDR3 comprises 15 residues. Germline V gene lookup returns CDR1 MGHRA and CDR2 YSYEKL. Trimming cost V 4 bases and J 5 bases; bases outside gene matches: 7. CDR3 nucleotides: TGCGCCAGCAGCCCGACAGGGGAAGCCGACAATGAGCAGTTCTTC. Translation: CASSPTGEADNEQFF.

V usage is TRBV28 and J usage is TRBJ1-1; D is undetermined. Trimming stripped 10 bases from V and 0 bases from J, with 9 bases between. CDR3 size: 12 residues. CDR1 and CDR2 from the germline V gene are MDHEN and SYDVKM. CDR3 DNA: TGTGCCATCAAGGAGATGAACACTGAAGCTTTCTTT. Its protein is CAIKEMNTEAFF.

The CDR3, as DNA: TGTGCCAGCAGCCCCCGCGGTCCCCACTTGAACACCGGGGAGCTGTTTTTT. It encodes CASSPRGPHLNTGELFF. The chain is built from TRBV7-3 and TRBJ2-2, with D hard to call. Germline V gene data show CDR1 as SGHTA and CDR2 as FQGTGA. This CDR3 region has 17 residues. Trimming cost V 5 bases and J 1 base, with 17 bases left between them.

The rearrangement uses TRBV6-4 and TRBJ2-7; no definite D call. The CDR3 runs to 15 residues. Germline values: CDR1 MRHNA, CDR2 SNTAGT. V was shortened by 6 bases and J by 2 bases, with 17 bases between the two germline ends. The CDR3 here is CASRIKRSQAYEQYF. The CDR3 region has the DNA TGTGCCAGCAGGATTAAACGGTCCCAAGCCTACGAGCAGTACTTC.

V is TRBV3-1 (or the pseudogene TRBV3-2) and J is TRBJ1-6; D is unclear. V lost 0 bases and J 8 bases, leaving 8 bases between the germline ends. Germline V gene sequence: CDR1 LGHDT, CDR2 YNNKEL (reference sequence). The CDR3 covers 14 residues. DNA of the CDR3: TGTGCCAGCAGCCAAGATGGCGGGGATTCACCCCTCCACTTT. This translates into CASSQDGGDSPLHF.

The J gene is TRBJ1-1, the V gene TRBV10-3; 9 bases agree with TRBD1. Germline trimming cut 6 bases from V and 11 bases from J; bases unmatched to any gene: 10. Germline values: CDR1 ENHRY, CDR2 SYGVKD. The CDR3 has 13 residues. The CDR3 loop is CAIRQGAGLGAFF. The CDR3 region has the DNA TGTGCCATCAGACAGGGGGCTGGCCTGGGGGCTTTCTTT.

This sequence joins TRBV5-1 and TRBJ2-7, with 8 bases lining up with TRBD1. Germline-derived CDR1 and CDR2 are SGHRS and YFSETQ. V was pared by 2 bases and J by 2 bases, with 12 bases of the junction left unmatched. This CDR3 is built from 17 residues. The CDR3 region is CASSFNPLGQEAYEQYF. The CDR3 DNA reads TGCGCCAGCAGCTTTAACCCCCTGGGACAGGAAGCCTACGAGCAGTACTTC. The variable domain in full, with the rest retrieved from reference TRBV5-1 and TRBJ2-7, is KAGVTQTPRYLIKTRGQQVTLSCSPISGHRSVSWYQQTPGQGLQFLFEYFSETQRNKGNFPGRFSGRQFSNSRSEMNVSTLELGDSALYLCASSFNPLGQEAYEQYFGPGTRLTVT.

The rearrangement uses TRBV4-1 and TRBJ2-3; D unresolved. Trimming pared 4 bases from V and 5 bases from J, leaving 13 bases between. CDR3 length: 14 residues. Germline CDR1 and CDR2: MGHRA and YSYEKL. DNA of the CDR3: TGCGCCAGCAGCCTAGTACTCTCGGGAGATACGCAGTATTTT. Translating gives CASSLVLSGDTQYF.

The chain has TRBV12-2 and TRBJ2-3; the D call in the table, TRBD1, was not verified against the DNA. TRBV12-2 is given as a pseudogene. CDR3 length: 18 residues. The CDR3 nucleotides read TGTGCAAGTCGCTTAGTATCATCCGGGACACCTAGCACAGATACGCAGTATTTT. Translated, it gives CASRLVSSGTPSTDTQYF.

This rearrangement joins TRBV4-3 to TRBJ2-1; D gene unclear. Germline V gene data show CDR1 as LGHNA and CDR2 as YSLEER. The CDR3 totals 17 residues. Between the trimmed V and J ends, which lost 0 bases and 0 bases, there was a span of 12 bases. The CDR3: CASSQDSRLSSYNEQFF. The DNA of the CDR3 is TGCGCCAGCAGCCAAGATAGCCGCCTTTCCTCCTACAATGAGCAGTTCTTC.

The genes are TRBV11-3 and TRBJ2-7; D gene unclear. V was cut by 2 bases and J by 3 bases, with 8 bases left in between. Germline CDR1 and CDR2: SGHNT and YENEEA. The CDR3 length is 13 residues. The CDR3 reads CASSLTASYEQYF. CDR3 DNA sequence: TGTGCCAGCAGCTTAACCGCGAGCTACGAGCAGTACTTC.

V and J are TRBV7-9 and TRBJ2-7; a weak D match, TRBD1 (5 bases). CDR1 and CDR2 from the germline V gene are SEHNR and FQNEAQ (reference sequence). The CDR3 length is 13 residues. V lost 4 bases, J lost 4 bases, and 11 bases lay in between. In nucleotides, the CDR3 is TGTGCCAGCAGCTGGGTGCAGGGTTACGAGCAGTACTTC. This sequence encodes CASSWVQGYEQYF.

The rearrangement links TRBV10-3 to TRBJ1-2, with 7 bases identical to TRBD1. The V gene's germline CDR1 is ENHRY and CDR2 SYGVKD. Germline trimming cut 6 bases from V and 2 bases from J; bases unmatched to any gene: 6. This CDR3 is 14 amino acids long. The CDR3 nucleotides are TGTGCCATCAGCCGACAGGGTCAAAACTATGGCTACACCTTC. It codes for CAISRQGQNYGYTF.

This chain uses TRBV29-1 with TRBJ1-2, with D tentatively TRBD1 (6 bases). This CDR3 region has 12 residues. Looked up from germline, CDR1 is SQVTM and CDR2 is ANQGSEA. V was shortened by 2 bases and J by 3 bases, with 7 bases between the two germline ends. As DNA, the CDR3 is TGCAGCGTTGAACGGACAGACTATGGCTACACCTTC. Protein product: CSVERTDYGYTF.

The chain has TRBV7-2 and TRBJ1-1, with D maybe TRBD1 (6 bases). V lost 1 base and J 1 base, leaving 10 bases between the germline ends. Germline V CDR1 and CDR2: SGHTA, FQGNSA. The CDR3 extends over 15 amino acids. The CDR3 region is CASSLGQVRNTEAFF. The CDR3, as DNA: TGTGCCAGCAGCTTAGGACAGGTGCGGAACACTGAAGCTTTCTTT.

The V gene is TRBV28, the J gene TRBJ2-5; 8 nucleotides line up with TRBD1. The germline V gene has CDR1 MDHEN and CDR2 SYDVKM. J gave up 5 bases and V 6 bases, and 8 bases lay outside the gene matches. The CDR3 totals 14 residues. The DNA for the CDR3 is TGTGCCAGCAGACCCACAGGGGGGTCGGAGACCCAGTACTTC. This gives the protein CASRPTGGSETQYF. Complete variable domain (other parts from reference TRBV28 and TRBJ2-5): DVKVTQSSRYLVKRTGEKVFLECVQDMDHENMFWYRQDPGLGLRLIYFSYDVKMKEKGDIPEGYSVSREKKERFSLILESASTNQTSMYLCASRPTGGSETQYFGPGTRLLVL.

V gene TRBV7-9 combines with J gene TRBJ1-6; tentatively, D is TRBD1 (6 bases). Germline lookup yields CDR1 SEHNR and CDR2 FQNEAQ (reference sequence). Trimming shortened V by 7 bases and J by 10 bases, and 20 bases separated the two germline ends. The CDR3 has 15 amino acids. In DNA, the CDR3 is TGTGCCAGCATCCCGTCGGGGGGCGCGGAGTCACCCCTCCACTTT. The encoded protein is CASIPSGGAESPLHF.

J is TRBJ2-2 and V is TRBV9, with 7 nucleotides matching TRBD1. CDR3 length: 12 amino acids. Germline CDR1 reads SGDLS; CDR2 reads YYNGEE. V lost 4 bases and J lost 6; bases outside the gene matches: 0. For the CDR3, the DNA is TGTGCCAGCAGCCAGGGGGCCGGGGAGCTGTTTTTT. Amino acid sequence: CASSQGAGELFF.

V is TRBV7-2 and J is TRBJ2-4; 9 bases align to TRBD2. From germline, CDR1 is SGHTA and CDR2 FQGNSA. The CDR3 is made up of 14 amino acids. V was clipped by 1 base and J by 9 bases; unmatched bases: 4. The DNA for the CDR3 is TGTGCCAGCAGCTTAGGTGGCGGGGGGGGCATTCAGTACTTC. The encoded protein is CASSLGGGGGIQYF.

The CDR3: CASSYNGRGENNYGYTF. The CDR3 nucleotides are TGTGCCAGCAGTTACAACGGAAGGGGCGAGAATAACTATGGCTACACCTTC. V usage is TRBV28 and J usage is TRBJ1-2; D perhaps matches TRBD1 (5 bases). The CDR3 loop spans 17 amino acids. Germline loops: CDR1 MDHEN, CDR2 SYDVKM. V lost 4 bases and J 1 base, leaving 19 bases between the germline ends.